These T cell receptor beta chains were read from a single sample in a study of blood T cell repertoires in COVID-19. The repertoire was sequenced with immunoSEQ multiplex PCR; TCRdb's copy has only in-frame clones and lacks some. The data show about 99,000 clones, with 81% seen just once and around 4.8% held by the top ten. Material: peripheral blood. The receptors originated from a man older than 75 with COVID-19, enrolled during active disease. Both conserved end residues are part of each CDR3. D genes are given only for firm matches. Clone size is shown for a subset of rows, as once, few, many or a class of expanded clone.

d_gene,j_gene,abundance,v_gene,CDR3nt,CDR3aa
NA,TRBJ1-2,NA,TRBV2,TGTGCCAGCAGCTCACCGACACGGACTAACTATGGCTACACCTTC,CASSSPTRTNYGYTF
TRBD2,TRBJ2-1,NA,TRBV19,TGTGCCAGTAGTATAAGTCTAGCGGGACCTTTCAATGAGCAGTTCTTC,CASSISLAGPFNEQFF
NA,TRBJ2-2,NA,TRBV25-1,TGTGCCAGCAGTGAATTTTCCAGGGCGAACACCGGGGAGCTGTTTTTT,CASSEFSRANTGELFF
TRBD1,TRBJ2-2,few,TRBV4-3,TGCGCCAGCAGCCAAGTTCGGAGTATACCGGGACAGCCGAACACCGGGGAGCTGTTTTTT,CASSQVRSIPGQPNTGELFF
TRBD2,TRBJ2-5,NA,TRBV5-5,TGTGCCAGCAGCGAGACTAGCGGGAATGATCAGTACTTC,CASSETSGNDQYF
TRBD1,TRBJ2-3,few,TRBV2,TGTGCCAGCGGAGGACAGGGCACAGATACGCAGTATTTT,CASGGQGTDTQYF
TRBD2,TRBJ2-1,NA,TRBV7-2,TGTGCCAGCAGCTTGGGCGGGGGGGCCGGTAATGAGCAGTTCTTC,CASSLGGGAGNEQFF
NA,TRBJ1-1,NA,TRBV30,TGTGCCTGGAGTTTAACCCCGGGGGACACTGAAGCTTTCTTT,CAWSLTPGDTEAFF
NA,TRBJ1-6,NA,TRBV5-5,TGTGCCAGCAGCTTGGTGGCAGATAATTCACCCCTCCACTTT,CASSLVADNSPLHF
TRBD1,TRBJ2-7,NA,TRBV6-9,TGTGCCAGCAGTTATACCCCCCCGGTCGCAGGGGGCAAGGGCTCCTACGAGCAGTACTTC,CASSYTPPVAGGKGSYEQYF
TRBD1,TRBJ1-2,NA,TRBV19,TGTGCCAGTAGTCGAACAGGGGGTGGCTACACCTTC,CASSRTGGGYTF
TRBD2,TRBJ2-2,NA,TRBV7-6,TGTGCCAGCAGCACCAGCGGGGGGAACACCGGGGAGCTGTTTTTT,CASSTSGGNTGELFF
NA,TRBJ2-3,NA,TRBV7-2,TGTGCCAGCAGCTTAGCGGCCTCCCGCGGGGATACGCAGTATTTT,CASSLAASRGDTQYF
NA,TRBJ2-1,few,TRBV5-4,TGTGCCAGCAGCTTAGCGGCGAACAATGAGCAGTTCTTC,CASSLAANNEQFF
NA,TRBJ1-4,NA,TRBV28,TGTGCCAGCAGTTTAGCCGGGCAGGGTGCAACTAATGAAAAACTGTTTTTT,CASSLAGQGATNEKLFF
TRBD1,TRBJ1-1,NA,TRBV29-1,TGCAGCGTAGCGACAGGGGGAGATACTGAAGCTTTCTTT,CSVATGGDTEAFF
NA,TRBJ1-6,NA,TRBV6-5,TGTGCCAGCAGTTACTCCGCAGGGGAGGGTTCACCCCTCCACTTT,CASSYSAGEGSPLHF
NA,TRBJ1-3,NA,TRBV7-6,TGTGCCAGCAGCTTAGTTGGGGCTTCTGGAAACACCATATATTTT,CASSLVGASGNTIYF
NA,TRBJ1-2,NA,TRBV7-2,TGTGCCAGCAGCTTAGTCAAATTTTACTATGGCTACACCTTC,CASSLVKFYYGYTF
TRBD1,TRBJ1-2,NA,TRBV5-1,TGCGCCAGCAGCTTTGGCCCGGGACAGGGAAATGGCTACACCTTC,CASSFGPGQGNGYTF
NA,TRBJ1-1,NA,TRBV20-1,TGCAGTGCCTACCCGACAAGCGGAGCTTTCTTT,CSAYPTSGAFF
TRBD1,TRBJ2-2,once,TRBV5-1,TGCGCCAGCAGCTCTATATTAGGACAGGGGATGACCGGGGAGCTGTTTTTT,CASSSILGQGMTGELFF
NA,TRBJ2-7,NA,TRBV11-2,TGTGCCAGCAGCTTAGGGTGGACAGCTCAGACGTACGAGCAGTACTTC,CASSLGWTAQTYEQYF
NA,TRBJ2-3,once,TRBV6-2/TRBV6-3,TGTGCCAGCAGTTATTCGGGGGGCCTTGATGGCACAGATACGCAGTATTTT,CASSYSGGLDGTDTQYF
NA,TRBJ2-1,NA,TRBV4-3,TGCGCCAGCAGCCAAGACGGACAACCCTACAATGAGCAGTTCTTC,CASSQDGQPYNEQFF
NA,TRBJ1-1,NA,TRBV5-1,TGCGCCAGCAGCTTGAGGACGGGGATCACTGAAGCTTTCTTT,CASSLRTGITEAFF
TRBD1,TRBJ2-5,NA,TRBV7-3,TGTGCCAGCAGCAGCGGGACAGGGGGCAAAGAGACCCAGTACTTC,CASSSGTGGKETQYF
NA,TRBJ2-4,NA,TRBV28,TGTGCCAGCAGTCCCCCACGGGGGAGTGTAGACATTCAGTACTTC,CASSPPRGSVDIQYF
NA,TRBJ2-6,NA,TRBV7-3,TGTGCCAGCAGCCCACGCCCGACAGAGCTATGGGGGGCCAACGTCCTGACTTTC,CASSPRPTELWGANVLTF
NA,TRBJ1-1,NA,TRBV6-5,TGTGCCAGCAGATTGGCCACTGAAGCTTTCTTT,CASRLATEAFF
TRBD2,TRBJ2-7,NA,TRBV7-2,TGTGCCAGCAGCGACAGACTAGCGCCATACGAGCAGTACTTC,CASSDRLAPYEQYF
NA,TRBJ1-3,NA,TRBV30,TGTGCCGGTAATCAGGGCGGAGGAAACACCATATATTTT,CAGNQGGGNTIYF
TRBD2,TRBJ2-1,NA,TRBV3-1/TRBV3-2,TGTGCCAGCAGCCAAGATAGCGGGGCGTACAATGAGCAGTTCTTC,CASSQDSGAYNEQFF
TRBD2,TRBJ2-3,NA,TRBV11-3,TGTGCCAGCAGCCCCGGGACTAGCGGGACGACAGATACGCAGTATTTT,CASSPGTSGTTDTQYF
NA,TRBJ1-4,NA,TRBV20-1,TGCAGTGCTCAGTATGAAAAACTGTTTTTT,CSAQYEKLFF
NA,TRBJ1-2,NA,TRBV19,TGTGCCAGTACCAACGCGAGGAGGGCTAGTACCTTC,CASTNARRASTF
NA,TRBJ2-3,NA,TRBV5-1,TGCGCCAGCAGCTTGGCAGGACAGCCCACAGATACGCAGTATTTT,CASSLAGQPTDTQYF
TRBD1,TRBJ2-5,NA,TRBV6-5,TGTGCCAGCACTCCAGGACAGGGGGAGACCCAGTACTTC,CASTPGQGETQYF
NA,TRBJ1-4,NA,TRBV29-1,TGCAGCGCTACAGGCCCATCTGAAAAACTGTTTTTT,CSATGPSEKLFF
NA,TRBJ2-3,NA,TRBV30,TGTGCCTGGAGTGTAGATAGTGGGCTTCAGGGAGATACGCAGTATTTT,CAWSVDSGLQGDTQYF
TRBD2,TRBJ2-2,once,TRBV7-2,TGTGCCAGCAGCCGCAGAACTAGCGCCGGGGAGCTGTTTTTT,CASSRRTSAGELFF
TRBD1,TRBJ2-3,NA,TRBV24-1,TGTGCCACCACTCTAGACAGGGGGCCAAGAGATACGCAGTATTTT,CATTLDRGPRDTQYF
TRBD2,TRBJ2-3,NA,TRBV6-2/TRBV6-3,TGTGCCAGCAGCTTAGCGGGAGGCGGAGGAGATACGCAGTATTTT,CASSLAGGGGDTQYF
TRBD1,TRBJ2-5,NA,TRBV12-3/TRBV12-4,TGTGCCAGTGGACAGGGGGCACAGGAGACCCAGTACTTC,CASGQGAQETQYF
TRBD2,TRBJ2-2,NA,TRBV27,TGTGCCAGCAGTCCCTTTTCCAAGCGGGAGATTACCGGGGAGCTGTTTTTT,CASSPFSKREITGELFF
TRBD1,TRBJ1-2,NA,TRBV16,TGTGCCACCACGGGGACAGTTAACTATGGCTACACCTTC,CATTGTVNYGYTF
NA,TRBJ2-7,few,TRBV30,TGTGCCTGGCGTCTAGCCTACGAGCAGTACTTC,CAWRLAYEQYF
TRBD2,TRBJ2-3,NA,TRBV9,TGTGCCAGCAGCGTGACTAGCGGGAGCACAGATACGCAGTATTTT,CASSVTSGSTDTQYF
NA,TRBJ1-5,NA,TRBV3-1/TRBV3-2,TGTGCCAGCAGCCGAGATAAAAATCAGCCCCAGCATTTT,CASSRDKNQPQHF
TRBD1,TRBJ1-6,NA,TRBV4-1,TGCGCCAGCAGCCCGCTAGGACAGGTTCGAAGTAATTCACCCCTCCACTTT,CASSPLGQVRSNSPLHF
NA,TRBJ1-2,NA,TRBV7-9,TGTGCCAGCAGCCCTAACAGGGTTGACGGCTACACCTTC,CASSPNRVDGYTF
TRBD2,TRBJ2-5,NA,TRBV18,TGTGCCAGCTACAACGGGGGGGGCCAAGAGACCCAGTACTTC,CASYNGGGQETQYF
NA,TRBJ2-2,NA,TRBV4-2,TGTGCCAGCAGCCAACCCTCAGCCGCGGGGCTCTCTACGAACACCGGGGAGCTGTTTTTT,CASSQPSAAGLSTNTGELFF
NA,TRBJ1-3,NA,TRBV18,TGTGCCAGCTCACCTCCGGGAGCCTCTGGAAACACCATATATTTT,CASSPPGASGNTIYF
TRBD1,TRBJ2-7,NA,TRBV7-8,TGTGCCAGCAGCTCAGGGACAGGGTACTCCTACGAGCAGTACTTC,CASSSGTGYSYEQYF